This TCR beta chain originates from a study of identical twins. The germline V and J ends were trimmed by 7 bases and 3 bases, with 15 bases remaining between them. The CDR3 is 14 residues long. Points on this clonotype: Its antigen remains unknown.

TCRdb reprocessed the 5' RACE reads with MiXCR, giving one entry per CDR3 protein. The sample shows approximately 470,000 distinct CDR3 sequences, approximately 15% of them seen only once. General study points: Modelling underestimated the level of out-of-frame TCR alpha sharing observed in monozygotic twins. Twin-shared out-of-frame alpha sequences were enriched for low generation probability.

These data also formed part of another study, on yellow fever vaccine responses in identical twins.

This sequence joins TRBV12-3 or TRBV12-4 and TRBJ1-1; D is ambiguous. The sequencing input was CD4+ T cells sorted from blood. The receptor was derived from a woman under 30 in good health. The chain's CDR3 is CASTASGEYTEAFF. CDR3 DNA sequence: TGTGCCAGCACGGCCTCCGGGGAATACACTGAAGCTTTCTTT.